These 7 T cell receptor beta chains share one sample of origin, sequenced in a study of blood T cell repertoires in COVID-19. Generated by immunoSEQ multiplex PCR, the TCRdb table keeps only in-frame clones and is missing some. The sample contains around 100,000 clones, about nine tenths of which appear only once. Sequenced sample: peripheral blood. The receptors were sampled from a man in his 60s with COVID-19, enrolled during active disease.

V usage is TRBV2 and J usage is TRBJ2-5; a possible D gene is TRBD1 (6 bases). The germline V gene has CDR1 SNHLY and CDR2 FYNNEI. The CDR3 is made up of 14 amino acids. V was trimmed by 4 bases and J by 7 bases, leaving 16 bases between them. CDR3 DNA: TGTGCCAGCAGTGTCAGACAGGCCATGGGGACCCAGTACTTC. Encoded protein: CASSVRQAMGTQYF. Variable domain in full (rest from reference TRBV2 and TRBJ2-5): EPEVTQTPSHQVTQMGQEVILRCVPISNHLYFYWYRQILGQKVEFLVSFYNNEISEKSEIFDDQFSVERPDGSNFTLKIRSTKLEDSAMYFCASSVRQAMGTQYFGPGTRLLVL.

In its sample, this clone was seen once. The V gene is TRBV6-5, the J gene TRBJ2-7; 10 bases align to TRBD2. This CDR3 is built from 15 residues. Germline V gives CDR1 MNHEY, CDR2 SVGAGI. The junction had 5 bases not matched to a gene; V was cut back by 5 bases and J by 1 base. The DNA of the CDR3 is TGTGCCAGCAGTACGCGGACTAGCGGTTCCTACGAGCAGTACTTC. Translation: CASSTRTSGSYEQYF.

This chain uses TRBV27 with TRBJ2-1, with D maybe TRBD2 (6 bases). This CDR3 is built from 14 residues. The V end lost 1 base, the J end lost 7 bases, and 11 bases lay between the germline ends. CDR1 and CDR2 (germline): MNHEY, SMNVEV (reference sequence). In DNA, the CDR3 is TGTGCCAGCAGTTTATTCTCGGGAGTAAATGAGCAGTTCTTC. Encoded protein: CASSLFSGVNEQFF.

The V and J genes are TRBV7-9 and TRBJ2-1, with 7 bases identical to TRBD2. Per the germline V gene, CDR1 is SEHNR and CDR2 is FQNEAQ (reference sequence). The V segment lost 5 bases and the J segment 15 bases; nucleotides outside the gene matches: 16. This CDR3 has 14 amino acids. CDR3 in DNA: TGTGCCAGCAGCCCAAACCGGGAGGTCCCGTGGCCGTTCTTC. Translated, it gives CASSPNREVPWPFF.

This chain links TRBV5-4 with TRBJ2-5; 10 nucleotides match TRBD1. This CDR3 region has 13 residues. Germline V CDR1 and CDR2: SGHNT, YYREEE (reference sequence). Trimming took 4 bases from V and 8 from J; bases not matched to a gene: 5. This CDR3 reads CASSVGQGLTQYF. In DNA form, the CDR3 reads TGTGCCAGCAGCGTGGGACAGGGGCTAACCCAGTACTTC.

CDR3 bases: TGTGCCAGCAGCCGCGAGGTCTCAAATGAGCAGTTCTTC. This gives the protein CASSREVSNEQFF. This chain joins TRBV9 and TRBJ2-1, with D unclear. This CDR3 spans 13 amino acids. V was shortened by 4 bases and J by 7 bases, with 12 bases between the two germline ends. CDR1 is SGDLS, CDR2 YYNGEE, per germline.

V is TRBV29-1 and J is TRBJ2-3, with TRBD2 matching over 13 bases. The length of the CDR3 is 16 residues. Trimming removed 4 bases from V and 5 bases from J; junction bases left unmatched: 9. Per germline, CDR1 SQVTM and CDR2 ANQGSEA. The CDR3 DNA follows: TGCAGCGTTGCCCCCGGACTAGCGGGAGTGGGAGATACGCAGTATTTT. Encoded protein: CSVAPGLAGVGDTQYF.